A selection of T cell receptor beta chains follows, all from one sample in a study of cytomegalovirus exposure and HLA in healthy donors. TCRdb keeps only in-frame clones here, not all; method: immunoSEQ multiplex PCR. The sample contains roughly 150,000 clones, roughly 77% of which appear only once. The sample taken for sequencing was PBMCs. Receptors were obtained from a man between 45 and 60 years old in good health and CMV-seropositive. Both conserved end residues are part of each CDR3. D genes are given only for firm matches. Part of the rows lack a size; the others show once, few, many or a class for expanded clones.

j_call | d_call | v_call | clone_size | cdr3_nt | cdr3_aa
TRBJ2-4 | - | TRBV11-1 | - | TGTGCCAGCAGCCCTCCTCGGGATGGAGCCAAAAACATTCAGTACTTC | CASSPPRDGAKNIQYF
TRBJ2-1 | TRBD1 | TRBV15 | - | TGTGCCACCAGCAGAGCGGGACAGGGAAATGAGCAGTTCTTC | CATSRAGQGNEQFF
TRBJ2-3 | TRBD2 | TRBV11-3 | - | TGTGCCAGCAGCTCGGGGTGGCGGGGGTACACAGATACGCAGTATTTT | CASSSGWRGYTDTQYF
TRBJ2-7 | TRBD1 | TRBV2 | - | TGTGCCAGCTTAAAAGTCGACAGGGCTTCCTACGAGCAGTACTTC | CASLKVDRASYEQYF
TRBJ2-3 | TRBD1 | TRBV7-9 | - | TGTGCCAGCAGTTACCAGGGGGCTGGCACAGATACGCAGTATTTT | CASSYQGAGTDTQYF
TRBJ1-5 | - | TRBV6-5 | few | TGTGCCAGCAGTTCCAGAGACAGTAACAATCAGCCCCAGCATTTT | CASSSRDSNNQPQHF
TRBJ1-2 | - | TRBV27 | - | TGTGCCAGCAGTTTAAGAGCCAGGGAGGTTGGCTACACCTTC | CASSLRAREVGYTF
TRBJ2-7 | - | TRBV23-1 | - | TGCGCCAGCAGTCAAATTTTCGCCGGGACAATCCTAGACGAGCAGTACTTC | CASSQIFAGTILDEQYF
TRBJ1-4 | TRBD1 | TRBV5-6 | - | TGTGCCAGCAGCACAGGGACAGGGCTAAATGAAAAACTGTTTTTT | CASSTGTGLNEKLFF
TRBJ2-7 | - | TRBV11-2 | - | TGTGCCAGCAGCTTATCTAGCTCCAATTCCTACTCTTCCTACGAGCAGTACTTC | CASSLSSSNSYSSYEQYF
TRBJ1-3 | - | TRBV5-1 | once | TGCGCCAGCAGCTTGGAGGGGCGCGAGGTGAACACCATATATTTT | CASSLEGREVNTIYF
TRBJ2-1 | TRBD2 | TRBV5-4 | - | TGTGCCAGCAGCTTGGCCGGGGCGGGGGCCTACAATGAGCAGTTCTTC | CASSLAGAGAYNEQFF
TRBJ2-5 | - | TRBV27 | - | TGTGCCAGCGGACACTCACAGGGTACTCAAGAGACCCAGTACTTC | CASGHSQGTQETQYF
TRBJ2-7 | TRBD2 | TRBV27 | - | TGTGCCAGCAGTCCCGCCGGGGGGGTAGTGTACGAGCAGTACTTC | CASSPAGGVVYEQYF
TRBJ2-5 | TRBD2 | TRBV9 | - | TGTGCCAGCAGCCCCAGCGGGGGGAGGAGGGAGACCCAGTACTTC | CASSPSGGRRETQYF
TRBJ1-2 | TRBD1 | TRBV5-5 | - | TGTGCCAGCAGCTACGACAGGGAAGGCTACACCTTC | CASSYDREGYTF
TRBJ1-1 | - | TRBV19 | - | TGTGCCAGTAGGCCCCCACCGAGGAGGAACACTGAAGCTTTCTTT | CASRPPPRRNTEAFF
TRBJ1-2 | - | TRBV29-1 | - | TGCAGCGTTGACTGGCAGAACTATGGCTACACCTTC | CSVDWQNYGYTF
TRBJ1-1 | TRBD1 | TRBV7-8 | - | TGTGCCAGCAGCTTAGGGGTAGGACAGGGTCACACTGAAGCTTTCTTT | CASSLGVGQGHTEAFF
TRBJ2-1 | - | TRBV9 | - | TGTGCCAGCTCAGGGGATGAGCAGTTCTTC | CASSGDEQFF
TRBJ2-3 | - | TRBV2 | - | TGTGCCAGCAGTGAGACAGCCCACACAGATACGCAGTATTTT | CASSETAHTDTQYF
TRBJ2-7 | - | TRBV5-6 | few | TGTGCCAGCATGACGTATCAGGGTGAGGTTGGTAGGATTCCCTACGAGCAGTACTTC | CASMTYQGEVGRIPYEQYF
TRBJ2-2 | TRBD2 | TRBV6-4 | - | TGTGCCAGCAGTGGAGGAAGACTAGCGGGGGGGCTGGGCGGGGAGCTGTTTTTT | CASSGGRLAGGLGGELFF
TRBJ1-2 | - | TRBV30 | - | TGTGCCTGCAGGGGATGGGGCTATGGCTACACCTTC | CACRGWGYGYTF
TRBJ1-5 | TRBD1 | TRBV27 | - | TGTGCCAGCAGTTTTTCCGGGACAGGAAATCAGCCCCAGCATTTT | CASSFSGTGNQPQHF
TRBJ2-3 | TRBD2 | TRBV28 | once | TGTGCCAGCAGTTTGGGGGGGAGCACAGATACGCAGTATTTT | CASSLGGSTDTQYF
TRBJ2-1 | TRBD1 | TRBV5-1 | once | TGCGCCAGCAGCTTGGTACAGGGGGCCTACAATGAGCAGTTCTTC | CASSLVQGAYNEQFF
TRBJ1-4 | - | TRBV30 | - | TGTGCCTGGAGGAGGTGGGGCACTAATGAAAAACTGTTTTTT | CAWRRWGTNEKLFF
TRBJ2-7 | TRBD1 | TRBV11-2 | - | TGTGCCAGCAGCTTAGGGGACAGCTCCTACGAGCAGTACTTC | CASSLGDSSYEQYF
TRBJ1-4 | TRBD1 | TRBV27 | - | TGTGCCAGCAGTCTAACCGGGACAGTTTTTAATGAAAAACTGTTTTTT | CASSLTGTVFNEKLFF
TRBJ2-7 | - | TRBV13 | - | TGTGCCAGCAGCTCGGGGTCCCACGAGCAGTACTTC | CASSSGSHEQYF
TRBJ1-2 | TRBD1 | TRBV4-3 | - | TGCGCCAGCAGCTCCTCGACAGGGAACTATGGCTACACCTTC | CASSSSTGNYGYTF
TRBJ2-7 | TRBD1 | TRBV4-3 | - | TGCGCCAGCAGCCAAAGGGGGACAGGGGGCTACGAGCAGTACTTC | CASSQRGTGGYEQYF
TRBJ2-7 | TRBD2 | TRBV18 | - | TGTGCCAGCTCACCCATTGTAAAAGCTGGGACTAGCGGGGGCTACGAGCAGTACTTC | CASSPIVKAGTSGGYEQYF
TRBJ1-2 | - | TRBV29-1 | - | TGCAGCGACGGCAGGGACTATGGCTACACCTTC | CSDGRDYGYTF
TRBJ1-5 | - | TRBV18 | - | TGTGCCAGCTCAGGTCAGGAACTGACGACAAGCTATAGCAATCAGCCCCAGCATTTT | CASSGQELTTSYSNQPQHF
TRBJ1-2 | TRBD1 | TRBV28 | - | TGTGCCAGCACTTCCCCAGGGGGCTATGGCTACACCTTC | CASTSPGGYGYTF
TRBJ2-1 | TRBD2 | TRBV4-1 | - | TGCGCCAGCAGCCAAGCTCCTACTAGCGGGGGGAACAATGAGCAGTTCTTC | CASSQAPTSGGNNEQFF
TRBJ1-5 | - | TRBV6-6 | - | TGTGCCAGCAGTTACGCCAGGGGAGGGAATCAGCCCCAGCATTTT | CASSYARGGNQPQHF
TRBJ2-5 | - | TRBV28 | - | TGTGCCAGCAGTTTATGGGATCGGGGGACCCAAGAGACCCAGTACTTC | CASSLWDRGTQETQYF
TRBJ2-5 | TRBD2 | TRBV11-3 | once | TGTGCCAGCAGCCCATCGGGGACTAGCGGGGGCCAAGAGACCCAGTACTTC | CASSPSGTSGGQETQYF
TRBJ1-2 | - | TRBV7-2 | - | TGTGCCAGCAGCCCCCTCGAGGGTACTGGCTACACCTTC | CASSPLEGTGYTF
TRBJ2-3 | - | TRBV18 | - | TGTGCCAGCTCACCAGACCGGGGGGCTAGCACAGATACGCAGTATTTT | CASSPDRGASTDTQYF
TRBJ1-2 | TRBD1 | TRBV4-2 | - | TGTGCCAGCAGCCCACAGGGGGCGGGATATGGCTACACCTTC | CASSPQGAGYGYTF
TRBJ2-2 | TRBD2 | TRBV2 | - | TGTGCCAGCAGTAATAGCGGGGGGGGCACCGGGGAGCTGTTTTTT | CASSNSGGGTGELFF
TRBJ2-3 | TRBD2 | TRBV18 | - | TGTGCCAGCTCAGACGGGGGGGCTGGTGATACGCAGTATTTT | CASSDGGAGDTQYF
TRBJ2-2 | TRBD1 | TRBV10-3 | - | TGTGCCATCAGCGACAGGGGGCCTAACACCGGGGAGCTGTTTTTT | CAISDRGPNTGELFF
TRBJ2-1 | TRBD2 | TRBV5-4 | - | TGTGCCAGCAGCTTAATCGGGGGGGCGGGCTACAATGAGCAGTTCTTC | CASSLIGGAGYNEQFF
TRBJ1-6 | - | TRBV11-2 | - | TGTGCCAGCAGCTTATCAGATGGCGGGAATTCACCCCTCCACTTT | CASSLSDGGNSPLHF
TRBJ1-6 | - | TRBV19 | - | TGTGCCAGTAGTATCGGGTCCCGGGTTGATTCACCCCTCCACTTT | CASSIGSRVDSPLHF
TRBJ2-1 | TRBD1 | TRBV10-1 | - | TGCGCCAGCAGTGGGAAGGACAGGCCACCCTACAATGAGCAGTTCTTC | CASSGKDRPPYNEQFF
TRBJ2-7 | - | TRBV7-7 | - | TGTGCTAGCAGCTTGGGAGGGGGGTCCTACGAGCAGTACTTC | CASSLGGGSYEQYF
TRBJ1-2 | - | TRBV4-3 | - | TGCGCCAGCAGCCAAGGAGGGGGTAACTATGGCTACACCTTC | CASSQGGGNYGYTF
TRBJ2-1 | TRBD1 | TRBV7-8 | few | TGTGCCAGCAGCCCCGGGACAGGGGAAAGTCGTCAGAAATTGGACCTAAACAATGAGCAGTTCTTC | CASSPGTGESRQKLDLNNEQFF
TRBJ2-2 | - | TRBV19 | - | TGTGCCAGTACTATAGGTCAGGGAGGCACCGGGGAGCTGTTTTTT | CASTIGQGGTGELFF
TRBJ2-7 | - | TRBV28 | - | TGTGCCAGCCGTCGACAGGGACTAGACGAGCAGTACTTC | CASRRQGLDEQYF